This T cell receptor beta chain is drawn from a study of molecular identifiers for immune sequencing clone quantification. Study-level background: Replicates partitioned RNA from roughly 21,000 or 96,000 naive CD8 cells into five parts, sequencing four.

TCRdb fed the PCR reads into MiXCR, producing one record per CDR3 protein. Of hundreds of thousands of distinct CDR3 sequences detected, about 25% appear once; the ten largest clones hold 0.78%. Between the trimmed V and J ends, which lost 1 base and 4 bases, there was a span of 10 bases. Germline assignment: CDR1 SEHNR and CDR2 FQNEAQ (reference sequence). The CDR3 has 14 amino acids. Comments on this clonotype: This may stem from a read error, because a much larger clone lies one nucleotide away.

The genes are TRBV7-9 and TRBJ1-2; D is undetermined. Input material: naive CD8+ T cells from blood, with Jurkat cell RNA spiked in. Indicated subset: FACS-sorted CD8+CD4-CCR7+CD45RA+ naive T cells. The sequence was obtained from a human donor in good health. Some libraries in this study had Jurkat cell RNA spiked in. The CDR3 loop is CASSLDYKIYGYTF. In DNA, the CDR3 is TGTGCCAGCAGCTTAGATTACAAGATCTATGGCTACACCTTC.